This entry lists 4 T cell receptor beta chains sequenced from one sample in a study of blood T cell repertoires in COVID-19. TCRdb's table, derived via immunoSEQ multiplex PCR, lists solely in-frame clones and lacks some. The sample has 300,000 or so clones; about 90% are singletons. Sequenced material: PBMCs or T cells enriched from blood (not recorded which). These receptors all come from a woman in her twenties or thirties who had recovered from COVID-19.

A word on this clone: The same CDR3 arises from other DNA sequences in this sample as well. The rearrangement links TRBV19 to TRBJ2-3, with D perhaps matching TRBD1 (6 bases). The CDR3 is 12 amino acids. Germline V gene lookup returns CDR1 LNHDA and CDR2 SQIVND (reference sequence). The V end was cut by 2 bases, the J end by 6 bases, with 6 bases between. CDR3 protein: CASSIQGDTQYF. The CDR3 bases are TGTGCCAGTAGTATACAGGGGGATACGCAGTATTTT.

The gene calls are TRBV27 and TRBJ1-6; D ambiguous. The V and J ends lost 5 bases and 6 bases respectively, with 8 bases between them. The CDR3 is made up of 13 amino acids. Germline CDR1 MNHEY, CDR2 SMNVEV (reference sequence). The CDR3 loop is CASSQYSNSPLHF. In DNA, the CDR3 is TGTGCCAGCAGTCAATACAGTAATTCACCCCTCCACTTT.

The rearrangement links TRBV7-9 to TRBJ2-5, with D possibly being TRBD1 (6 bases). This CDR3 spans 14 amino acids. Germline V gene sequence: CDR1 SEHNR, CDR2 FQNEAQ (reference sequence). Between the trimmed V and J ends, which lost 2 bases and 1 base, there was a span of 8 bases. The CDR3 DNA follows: TGTGCCAGCAGCTTAATCAGGGGCCAAGAGACCCAGTACTTC. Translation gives CASSLIRGQETQYF. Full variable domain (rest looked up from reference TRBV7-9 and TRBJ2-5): DTGVSQNPRHKITKRGQNVTFRCDPISEHNRLYWYRQTLGQGPEFLTYFQNEAQLEKSRLLSDRFSAERPKGSFSTLEIQRTEQGDSAMYLCASSLIRGQETQYFGPGTRLLVL.

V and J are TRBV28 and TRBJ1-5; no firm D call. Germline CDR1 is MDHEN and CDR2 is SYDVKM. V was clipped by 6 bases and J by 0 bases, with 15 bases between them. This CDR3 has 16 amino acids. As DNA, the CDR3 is TGTGCCAGCAGCCCTGGCGGGCGGGATAGCAATCAGCCCCAGCATTTT. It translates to CASSPGGRDSNQPQHF.